This paragraph reports one T cell receptor beta chain. Its antigen remains unknown. Unexposed donor CD4+ T cells date from about 2011-2018, before the COVID-19 pandemic. Isolation of CD4+ T cells took place after less than 13 days in culture. These data come from a study of CD4 T cells in relation to SARS-CoV-2 and coronaviruses. Study in general: Crossreactive spike epitopes shared across donors were mapped to their HLA restriction. General study results and limits: In 55% to 75% of donors, memory CD4+ clonotypes crossrecognized SARS-CoV-2 and at least one common cold coronavirus spike.

Germline CDR1 KGHDR, CDR2 SFDVKD. Trimming took 4 bases from V and 4 from J; bases not matched to a gene: 4. The CDR3 runs 16 residues. The assay was immunoSEQ multiplex PCR, and TCRdb's table has in-frame clones only and misses some. The sample holds tens of thousands of clones, around 79% seen once. Sequencing was performed on CD4+ T cells from PBMCs, cultured in vitro. This TCR came from a human donor in good health. The chain uses TRBV24-1 and TRBJ2-1; TRBD2 matches at 12 bases. The CDR3 sequence: CATSDRLAGEYNEQFF. The CDR3 bases are TGTGCCACCAGTGACCGACTAGCGGGAGAGTACAATGAGCAGTTCTTC.